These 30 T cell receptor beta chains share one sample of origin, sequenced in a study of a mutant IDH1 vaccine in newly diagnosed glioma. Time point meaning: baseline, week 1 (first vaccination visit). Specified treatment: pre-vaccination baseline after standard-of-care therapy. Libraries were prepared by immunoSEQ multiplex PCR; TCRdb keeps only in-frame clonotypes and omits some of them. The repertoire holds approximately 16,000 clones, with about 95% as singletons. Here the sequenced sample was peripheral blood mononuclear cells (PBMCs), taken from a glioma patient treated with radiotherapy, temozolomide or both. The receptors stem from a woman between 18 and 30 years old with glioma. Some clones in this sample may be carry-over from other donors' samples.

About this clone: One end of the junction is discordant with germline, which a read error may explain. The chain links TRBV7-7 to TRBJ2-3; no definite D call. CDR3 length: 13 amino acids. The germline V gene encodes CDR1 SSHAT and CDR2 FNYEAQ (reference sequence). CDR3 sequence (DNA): TGTGCTAGCAGCTTATCCTTGACAGATACGCAGTATTTT. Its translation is CASSLSLTDTQYF.

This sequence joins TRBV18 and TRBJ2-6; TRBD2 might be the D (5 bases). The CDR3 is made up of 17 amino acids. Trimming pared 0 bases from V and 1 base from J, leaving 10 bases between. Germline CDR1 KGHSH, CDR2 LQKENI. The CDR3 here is CASSPPLRGSGANVLTF. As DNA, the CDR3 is TGTGCCAGCTCACCACCACTACGGGGATCTGGGGCCAACGTCCTGACTTTC.

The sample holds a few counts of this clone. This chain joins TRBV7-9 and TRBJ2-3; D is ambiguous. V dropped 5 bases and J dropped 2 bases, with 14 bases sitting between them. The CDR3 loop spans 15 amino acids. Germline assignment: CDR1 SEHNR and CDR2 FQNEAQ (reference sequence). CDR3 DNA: TGTGCCAGCAGCCTAGTGGCGATCGCCACAGATACGCAGTATTTT. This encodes CASSLVAIATDTQYF.

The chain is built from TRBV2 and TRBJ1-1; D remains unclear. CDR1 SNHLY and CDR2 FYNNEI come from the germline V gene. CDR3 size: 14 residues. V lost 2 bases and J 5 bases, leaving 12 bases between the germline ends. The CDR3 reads CASSESGFRTEAFF. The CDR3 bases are TGTGCCAGCAGTGAATCCGGGTTTCGGACTGAAGCTTTCTTT. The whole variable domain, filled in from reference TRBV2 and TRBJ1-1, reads EPEVTQTPSHQVTQMGQEVILRCVPISNHLYFYWYRQILGQKVEFLVSFYNNEISEKSEIFDDQFSVERPDGSNFTLKIRSTKLEDSAMYFCASSESGFRTEAFFGQGTRLTVV.

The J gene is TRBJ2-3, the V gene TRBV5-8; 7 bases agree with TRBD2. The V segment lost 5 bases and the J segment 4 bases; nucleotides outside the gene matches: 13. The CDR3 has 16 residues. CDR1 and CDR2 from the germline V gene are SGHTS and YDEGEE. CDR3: CASSRWLLAESDTQYF. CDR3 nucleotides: TGTGCCAGCAGTCGTTGGCTGCTAGCGGAGTCAGATACGCAGTATTTT. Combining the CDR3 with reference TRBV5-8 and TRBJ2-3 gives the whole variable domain EAGVTQSPTHLIKTRGQQATLRCSPISGHTSVYWYQQALGLGLQFLLWYDEGEERNRGNFPPRFSGRQFPNYSSELNVNALELEDSALYLCASSRWLLAESDTQYFGPGTRLTVL.

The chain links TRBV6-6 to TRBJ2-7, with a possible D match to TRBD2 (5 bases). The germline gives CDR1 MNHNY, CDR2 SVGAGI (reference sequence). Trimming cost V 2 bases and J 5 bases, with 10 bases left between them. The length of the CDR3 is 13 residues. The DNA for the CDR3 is TGTGCCAGCAGTTACCCCCCGGGGAACGAGCAGTACTTC. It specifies CASSYPPGNEQYF.

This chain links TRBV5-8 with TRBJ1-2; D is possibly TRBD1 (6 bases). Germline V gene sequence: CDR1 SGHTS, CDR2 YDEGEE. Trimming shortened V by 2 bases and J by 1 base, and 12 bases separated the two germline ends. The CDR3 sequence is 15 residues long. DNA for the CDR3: TGTGCCAGCAGCTTAGGGGGGCGCATTAACTATGGCTACACCTTC. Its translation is CASSLGGRINYGYTF.

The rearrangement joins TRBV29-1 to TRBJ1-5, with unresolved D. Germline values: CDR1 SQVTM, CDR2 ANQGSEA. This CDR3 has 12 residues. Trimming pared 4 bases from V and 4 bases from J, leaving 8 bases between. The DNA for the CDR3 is TGCAGCGTTGTTGGAGATAATCAGCCCCAGCATTTT. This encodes CSVVGDNQPQHF.

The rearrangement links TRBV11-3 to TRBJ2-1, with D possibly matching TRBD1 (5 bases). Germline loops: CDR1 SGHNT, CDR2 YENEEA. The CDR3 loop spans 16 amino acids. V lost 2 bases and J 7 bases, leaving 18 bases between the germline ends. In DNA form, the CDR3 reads TGTGCCAGCAGCTTATTGAGGTATCGGACAACGAATGAGCAGTTCTTC. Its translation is CASSLLRYRTTNEQFF.

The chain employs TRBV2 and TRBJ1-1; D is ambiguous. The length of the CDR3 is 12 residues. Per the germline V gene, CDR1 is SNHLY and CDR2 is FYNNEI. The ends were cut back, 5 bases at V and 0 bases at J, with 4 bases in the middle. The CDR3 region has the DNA TGTGCCAGCAGTTACATGAACACTGAAGCTTTCTTT. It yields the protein CASSYMNTEAFF.

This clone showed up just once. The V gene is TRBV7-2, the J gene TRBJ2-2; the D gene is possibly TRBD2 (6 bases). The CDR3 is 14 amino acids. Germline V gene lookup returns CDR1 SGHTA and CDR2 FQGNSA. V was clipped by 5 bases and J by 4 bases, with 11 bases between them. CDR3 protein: CASSKRVTTGELFF. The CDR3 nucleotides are TGTGCCAGCAGCAAGCGGGTTACCACCGGGGAGCTGTTTTTT.

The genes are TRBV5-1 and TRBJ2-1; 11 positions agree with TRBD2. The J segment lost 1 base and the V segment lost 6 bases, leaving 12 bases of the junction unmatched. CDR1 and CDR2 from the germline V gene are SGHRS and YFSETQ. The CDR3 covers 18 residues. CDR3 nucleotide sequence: TGCGCCAGCACCCCCATATTAACTAGCGGGGGTTCCTACAATGAGCAGTTCTTC. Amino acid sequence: CASTPILTSGGSYNEQFF.

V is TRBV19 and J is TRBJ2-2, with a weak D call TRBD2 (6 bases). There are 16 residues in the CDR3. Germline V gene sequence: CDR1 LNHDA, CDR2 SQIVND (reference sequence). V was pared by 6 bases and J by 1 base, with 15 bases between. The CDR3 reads CASRYSGGVNTGELFF. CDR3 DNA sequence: TGTGCCAGTAGGTACTCCGGGGGTGTGAACACCGGGGAGCTGTTTTTT.

The CDR3 loop is CASSLGDRFICTF. The DNA for the CDR3 is TGTGCCAGCAGCCTAGGGGACAGGTTTATTTGCACCTTC. The chain combines TRBV11-2 with TRBJ1-2; 8 nucleotides align to TRBD1. The CDR3 loop spans 13 amino acids. The germline CDR1 and CDR2 sequences are SGHAT and FQNNGV. Trimming cost V 5 bases and J 13 bases; bases outside gene matches: 12.

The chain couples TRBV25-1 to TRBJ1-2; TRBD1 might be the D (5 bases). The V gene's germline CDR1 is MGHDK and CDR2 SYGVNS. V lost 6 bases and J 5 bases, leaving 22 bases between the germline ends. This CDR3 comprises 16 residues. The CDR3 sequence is CASSNTKGALGYGYTF. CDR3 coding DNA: TGTGCCAGCAGCAACACAAAAGGGGCGTTAGGGTATGGCTACACCTTC.

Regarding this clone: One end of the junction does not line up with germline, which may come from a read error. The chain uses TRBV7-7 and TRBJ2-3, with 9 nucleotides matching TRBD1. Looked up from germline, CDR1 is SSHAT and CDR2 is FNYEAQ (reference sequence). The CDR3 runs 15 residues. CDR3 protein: CASSPGGTGIDTQYF. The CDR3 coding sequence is TGTGCTAGCAGCCCGGGCGGGACAGGGATAGATACGCAGTATTTT.

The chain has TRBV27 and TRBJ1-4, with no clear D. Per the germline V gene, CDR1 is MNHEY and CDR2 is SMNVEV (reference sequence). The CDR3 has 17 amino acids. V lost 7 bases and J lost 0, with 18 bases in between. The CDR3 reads CASTRTGTVATNEKLFF. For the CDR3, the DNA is TGTGCCAGCACGCGGACCGGAACAGTCGCAACTAATGAAAAACTGTTTTTT.

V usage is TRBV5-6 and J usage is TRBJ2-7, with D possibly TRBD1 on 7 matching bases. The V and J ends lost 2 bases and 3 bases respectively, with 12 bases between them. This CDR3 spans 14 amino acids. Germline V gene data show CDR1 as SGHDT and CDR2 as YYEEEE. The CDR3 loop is CASSFSRGDYEQYF. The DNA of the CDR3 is TGTGCCAGCAGCTTTTCCAGGGGGGACTACGAGCAGTACTTC.

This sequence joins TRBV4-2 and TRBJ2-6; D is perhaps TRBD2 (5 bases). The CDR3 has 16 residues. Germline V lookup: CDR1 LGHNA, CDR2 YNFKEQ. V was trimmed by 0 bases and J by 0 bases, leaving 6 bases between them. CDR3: CASSQEGSSGANVLTF. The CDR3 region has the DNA TGTGCCAGCAGCCAAGAAGGGAGCTCTGGGGCCAACGTCCTGACTTTC.

The CDR3 nucleotides are TGTGCCAGCAGCTCGCTGGCCGGTACGAACACTGAAGCTTTCTTT. Encoded protein: CASSSLAGTNTEAFF. The rearrangement links TRBV11-2 to TRBJ1-1; unclear D gene. V lost 4 bases to trimming and J lost 1 base, with 13 bases between them. CDR1 and CDR2 from the germline V gene are SGHAT and FQNNGV. The CDR3 sequence is 15 residues long.

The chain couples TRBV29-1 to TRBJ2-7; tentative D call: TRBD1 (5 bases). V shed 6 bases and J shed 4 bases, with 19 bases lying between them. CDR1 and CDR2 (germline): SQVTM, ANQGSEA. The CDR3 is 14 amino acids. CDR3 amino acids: CSVATQGGRYEQYF. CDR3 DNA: TGCAGCGTCGCTACCCAGGGCGGTCGATACGAGCAGTACTTC.

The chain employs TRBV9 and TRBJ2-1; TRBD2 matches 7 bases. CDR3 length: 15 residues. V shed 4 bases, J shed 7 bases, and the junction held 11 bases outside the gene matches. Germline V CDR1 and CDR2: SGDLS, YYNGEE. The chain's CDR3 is CASSPGGSGMNEQFF. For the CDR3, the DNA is TGTGCCAGCAGCCCCGGCGGGAGTGGAATGAATGAGCAGTTCTTC.

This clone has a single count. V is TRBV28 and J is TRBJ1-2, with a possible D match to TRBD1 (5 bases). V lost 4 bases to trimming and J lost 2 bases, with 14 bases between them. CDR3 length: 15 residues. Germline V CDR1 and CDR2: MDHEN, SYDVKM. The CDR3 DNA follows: TGTGCCAGCAGTTCCTTTACAGGCGTAAACTATGGCTACACCTTC. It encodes CASSSFTGVNYGYTF.

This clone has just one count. This chain's CDR3 is CASLSRALLNTEAFF. Here the CDR3 DNA reads TGTGCCAGCCTAAGCAGGGCCCTCCTTAACACTGAAGCTTTCTTT. The chain employs TRBV19 and TRBJ1-1, with D maybe TRBD1 (5 bases). Germline CDR1 LNHDA, CDR2 SQIVND (reference sequence). V was pared by 9 bases and J by 2 bases, with 19 bases between. The CDR3 loop spans 15 amino acids.

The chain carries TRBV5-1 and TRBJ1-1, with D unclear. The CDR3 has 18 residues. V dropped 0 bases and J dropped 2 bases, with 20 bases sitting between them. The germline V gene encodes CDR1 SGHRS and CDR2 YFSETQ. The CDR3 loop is CASSLEVEPYLFNTEAFF. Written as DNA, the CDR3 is TGCGCCAGCAGCTTGGAAGTAGAGCCTTACCTTTTCAACACTGAAGCTTTCTTT.

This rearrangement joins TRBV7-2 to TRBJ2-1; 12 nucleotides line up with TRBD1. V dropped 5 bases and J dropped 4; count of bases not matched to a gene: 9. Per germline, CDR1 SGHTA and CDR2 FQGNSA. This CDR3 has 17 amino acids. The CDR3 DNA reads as TGTGCCAGCAGCGCAGGGACAGGGGGCGGAAGGTACAATGAGCAGTTCTTC. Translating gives CASSAGTGGGRYNEQFF.

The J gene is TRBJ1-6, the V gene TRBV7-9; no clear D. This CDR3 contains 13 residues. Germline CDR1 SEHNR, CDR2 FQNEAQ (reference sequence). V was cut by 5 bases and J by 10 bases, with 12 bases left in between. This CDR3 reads CASSRTELSPLHF. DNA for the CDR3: TGTGCCAGCAGCCGAACTGAGCTATCACCCCTCCACTTT.

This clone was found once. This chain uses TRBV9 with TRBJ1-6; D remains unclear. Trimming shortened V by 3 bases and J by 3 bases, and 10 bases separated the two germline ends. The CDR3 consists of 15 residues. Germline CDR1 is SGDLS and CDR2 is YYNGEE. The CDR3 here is CASSAPGNYNSPLHF. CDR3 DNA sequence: TGTGCCAGCAGCGCCCCGGGGAACTATAATTCACCCCTCCACTTT.

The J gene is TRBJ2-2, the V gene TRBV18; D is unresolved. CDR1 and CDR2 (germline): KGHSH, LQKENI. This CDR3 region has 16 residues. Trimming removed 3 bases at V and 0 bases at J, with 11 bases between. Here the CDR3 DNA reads TGTGCCAGCTCACCTCTTCTACGATCGAACACCGGGGAGCTGTTTTTT. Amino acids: CASSPLLRSNTGELFF.

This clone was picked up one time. The CDR3, as DNA: TGCGCCAGCAGCTTGGAATTGCAGACTTCTTCACCCCTCCACTTT. It specifies CASSLELQTSSPLHF. The V and J genes are TRBV5-1 and TRBJ1-6; the D is unclear. Germline values: CDR1 SGHRS, CDR2 YFSETQ. V gave up 0 bases and J gave up 9 bases, with 13 bases separating them. The CDR3 is 15 residues long.